These 25 T cell receptor beta chains came from one sample sequenced in a study of blood T cell repertoires in COVID-19. Sequencing used immunoSEQ multiplex PCR; TCRdb keeps in-frame clones, though not all of them. The sample shows 200,000 to 250,000 clones, 60% to 85% of them seen only once. The specimen sequenced was peripheral blood. The receptors originated from a woman aged 70-85 years with acute or convalescent COVID-19.

This chain connects TRBV10-1 to TRBJ2-3, with TRBD2 matching 8 bases. Trimming removed 3 bases from V and 4 bases from J; junction bases left unmatched: 9. The CDR3 runs to 16 residues. In germline, CDR1 is WNHNN, CDR2 SYGVQD (reference sequence). Here the CDR3 reads CASSEGAGGGADTQYF. The CDR3 DNA follows: TGCGCCAGCAGTGAAGGCGCGGGGGGTGGTGCAGATACGCAGTATTTT.

The sample holds one count of this clone. The chain carries TRBV7-8 and TRBJ1-6; tentative D call: TRBD1 (5 bases). Germline CDR1 SGHVS, CDR2 FQNEAQ. The CDR3 spans 15 residues. Trimming stripped 6 bases from V and 8 bases from J, with 17 bases between. In DNA, the CDR3 is TGTGCCAGCAGTCGGCCGGGGGGTATAGATTCACCCCTCCACTTT. This sequence encodes CASSRPGGIDSPLHF.

The count of this clone is one. The chain joins TRBV5-5 to TRBJ2-3; the D is unclear. The germline gives CDR1 SGHKS, CDR2 YYEKEE (reference sequence). V was cut by 5 bases and J by 1 base, with 11 bases left in between. The CDR3 is 14 residues long. The CDR3 is CASRVGRGTDTQYF. In DNA form, the CDR3 reads TGTGCCAGCAGGGTCGGTCGGGGCACAGATACGCAGTATTTT.

This clone was observed a few times. The rearrangement links TRBV27 to TRBJ2-7, with 8 positions matching TRBD2. This CDR3 region has 15 residues. Trimming took 8 bases from V and 0 from J; bases not matched to a gene: 9. CDR1 is MNHEY, CDR2 SMNVEV, per germline (reference sequence). Here the CDR3 DNA reads TGTGCCAGCGTGAAACGGGCGGGGGGCTCCTACGAGCAGTACTTC. This gives the protein CASVKRAGGSYEQYF.

This rearrangement joins TRBV5-5 to TRBJ1-2; maybe TRBD1 (6 bases). Germline V gives CDR1 SGHKS, CDR2 YYEKEE (reference sequence). The CDR3 spans 16 residues. Trimming took 0 bases from V and 0 from J, leaving 12 bases between them. The CDR3, as DNA: TGTGCCAGCAGCTTGGGTCCGACAGGTTCTAACTATGGCTACACCTTC. Protein sequence: CASSLGPTGSNYGYTF.

The chain is built from TRBV9 and TRBJ1-2, with a tentative D call TRBD1 (5 bases). V was pared by 4 bases and J by 4 bases, with 23 bases between. The CDR3 extends over 17 amino acids. Germline CDR1 SGDLS, CDR2 YYNGEE. The CDR3 DNA reads TGTGCCAGCAGCACCATTGACAGCTCAACCCTTATCTATGGCTACACCTTC. This encodes CASSTIDSSTLIYGYTF.

The chain recombines TRBV30 with TRBJ2-1, with TRBD2 as a possible D gene (5 bases). V lost 5 bases and J lost 0, with 14 bases in between. The germline gives CDR1 GTSNPN, CDR2 SVGIG (reference sequence). The length of the CDR3 is 15 residues. The CDR3 nucleotides are TGTGCCTGGTCCCGGACTGGGAGCTCCTACAATGAGCAGTTCTTC. It is translated as CAWSRTGSSYNEQFF. Based on the CDR3 plus reference TRBV30 and TRBJ2-1, the full variable domain is SQTIHQWPATLVQPVGSPLSLECTVEGTSNPNLYWYRQAAGRGLQLLFYSVGIGQISSEVPQNLSASRPQDRQFILSSKKLLLSDSGFYLCAWSRTGSSYNEQFFGPGTRLTVL.

This chain connects TRBV19 to TRBJ2-5, with D tentatively TRBD2 (5 bases). CDR1 and CDR2 from the germline V gene are LNHDA and SQIVND (reference sequence). The CDR3 covers 14 residues. V was shortened by 3 bases and J by 7 bases, with 15 bases between the two germline ends. The CDR3 DNA reads TGTGCCAGTAGTATGGACTCTTCCCCCCGGACCCAGTACTTC. Encoded protein: CASSMDSSPRTQYF. Drawing the rest from reference TRBV19 and TRBJ2-5, the complete variable domain is DGGITQSPKYLFRKEGQNVTLSCEQNLNHDAMYWYRQDPGQGLRLIYYSQIVNDFQKGDIAEGYSVSREKKESFPLTVTSAQKNPTAFYLCASSMDSSPRTQYFGPGTRLLVL.

The J gene is TRBJ2-4, the V gene TRBV6-1; the D gene is possibly TRBD1 (6 bases). Germline loops: CDR1 MNHNS, CDR2 SASEGT. The CDR3 has 18 residues. The germline V and J ends were trimmed by 3 bases and 6 bases, with 24 bases remaining between them. The CDR3, as DNA: TGTGCCAGCAGTGACCTCAGACGGGGATCCAGGGGAGTAAACATTCAGTACTTC. It is translated as CASSDLRRGSRGVNIQYF.

The chain carries TRBV21-1 and TRBJ2-2; the D call in the table, TRBD1, was not verified against the DNA. TRBV21-1 is a pseudogene locus. This CDR3 is built from 17 residues. CDR3 protein: CASSRNRRQGATGELFF. The CDR3 DNA is TGTGCCAGCAGCCGGAACAGGAGACAGGGAGCCACCGGGGAGCTGTTTTTT.

V and J are TRBV5-6 and TRBJ1-2, with 9 bases that match TRBD1. The J segment lost 4 bases and the V segment lost 3 bases, leaving 4 bases of the junction unmatched. Looked up from germline, CDR1 is SGHDT and CDR2 is YYEEEE. The CDR3 sequence is 14 residues long. This chain's CDR3 is CASSWDRESYGYTF. The CDR3 bases are TGTGCCAGCAGCTGGGACAGGGAATCCTATGGCTACACCTTC.

The chain carries TRBV4-1 and TRBJ2-3; the match to TRBD2 covers 7 bases. The CDR3 has 16 residues. V dropped 5 bases and J dropped 3; count of bases not matched to a gene: 11. The germline gives CDR1 MGHRA, CDR2 YSYEKL. CDR3 nucleotide sequence: TGCGCCAGCAGCGCACTCTCGGGGGGAGGGACAGATACGCAGTATTTT. Protein sequence: CASSALSGGGTDTQYF.

This rearrangement joins TRBV6-5 to TRBJ1-5, with 7 bases lining up with TRBD1. The germline V gene encodes CDR1 MNHEY and CDR2 SVGAGI. The CDR3 covers 14 residues. V was pared by 7 bases and J by 3 bases, with 6 bases of the junction left unmatched. The CDR3 reads CASTMTGSNQPQHF. Here the CDR3 DNA reads TGTGCCAGCACCATGACAGGGTCCAATCAGCCCCAGCATTTT.

The chain recombines TRBV24-1 with TRBJ2-5, with TRBD1 identical over 8 bases. Germline V gene data show CDR1 as KGHDR and CDR2 as SFDVKD. V gave up 4 bases and J gave up 3 bases; unmatched junction bases: 12. The CDR3 is 17 amino acids. This chain's CDR3 is CATSDYLAGGPKETQYF. The DNA for the CDR3 is TGTGCCACCAGTGACTACCTGGCAGGGGGCCCAAAAGAGACCCAGTACTTC.

The gene calls are TRBV24-1 and TRBJ1-2, with TRBD1 matching over 9 bases. With V trimmed by 7 bases and J by 7 bases, 9 bases remained unmatched. Germline assignment: CDR1 KGHDR and CDR2 SFDVKD. CDR3 size: 14 residues. The CDR3 sequence is CATSQSQGAAGYTF. The CDR3 DNA reads TGTGCCACCAGCCAGTCACAGGGGGCGGCTGGCTACACCTTC.

V and J are TRBV9 and TRBJ2-2; a possible D gene is TRBD2 (6 bases). V was shortened by 0 bases and J by 8 bases, with 11 bases between the two germline ends. Germline lookup yields CDR1 SGDLS and CDR2 YYNGEE. The CDR3 extends over 14 amino acids. CDR3 nucleotide sequence: TGTGCCAGCAGCGTAGCTAGCGCTCCGGGGGAGCTGTTTTTT. Translating it yields CASSVASAPGELFF.

The chain employs TRBV7-6 and TRBJ1-3; 10 nucleotides align to TRBD1. CDR3 length: 16 residues. Germline V lookup: CDR1 SGHVS, CDR2 FNYEAQ. The trim removed 2 bases at V and 1 base at J, leaving 2 bases unmatched. The CDR3 DNA is TGTGCCAGCAGCTTAACGGGACAGGGGTCTGGAAACACCATATATTTT. Encoded protein: CASSLTGQGSGNTIYF.

The sample holds one count of this clone. The chain is built from TRBV5-6 and TRBJ1-2, with D possibly matching TRBD1 (6 bases). The V and J ends lost 5 bases and 0 bases respectively, with 11 bases between them. This CDR3 is built from 14 residues. Germline V gene data show CDR1 as SGHDT and CDR2 as YYEEEE. CDR3 region: CASRVDSTNYGYTF. In DNA, the CDR3 is TGTGCCAGCAGGGTGGACAGCACTAACTATGGCTACACCTTC.

This clone was observed a few times. V usage is TRBV18 and J usage is TRBJ2-6; D not resolved. The V end lost 1 base, the J end lost 0 bases, and 7 bases lay between the germline ends. The germline gives CDR1 KGHSH, CDR2 LQKENI. The CDR3 extends over 16 amino acids. As DNA, the CDR3 is TGTGCCAGCTCACCACAAGCTAGCTCTGGGGCCAACGTCCTGACTTTC. Protein sequence: CASSPQASSGANVLTF.

The CDR3 here is CASSPLGAGGTDTQYF. Here the CDR3 DNA reads TGTGCCAGCTCACCACTAGGAGCGGGCGGCACAGATACGCAGTATTTT. The chain couples TRBV18 to TRBJ2-3; D is perhaps TRBD2 (6 bases). Germline values: CDR1 KGHSH, CDR2 LQKENI. There are 16 residues in the CDR3. V lost 1 base to trimming and J lost 1 base, with 12 bases between them.

The rearrangement links TRBV6-5 to TRBJ2-1; 8 nucleotides line up with TRBD1. CDR3 length: 12 amino acids. Germline CDR1 is MNHEY and CDR2 is SVGAGI. Trimming took 7 bases from V and 8 from J; bases not matched to a gene: 4. CDR3 DNA: TGTGCCAGCAAGAACAGGGGGGATGAGCAGTTCTTC. Amino acids: CASKNRGDEQFF.

Of note for this clone: This sample includes further DNA sequences coding for the same CDR3. This chain uses TRBV18 with TRBJ1-1, with D maybe TRBD1 (6 bases). V gave up 2 bases and J gave up 3 bases, with 13 bases separating them. The CDR3 contains 15 residues. In germline, CDR1 is KGHSH, CDR2 LQKENI. The CDR3 sequence: CASSPGAGADTEAFF. CDR3 nucleotide sequence: TGTGCCAGCTCACCAGGGGCGGGGGCAGACACTGAAGCTTTCTTT.

The sample holds a few counts of this clone. V gene TRBV7-3 combines with J gene TRBJ2-7; TRBD1 aligns across 11 bases. The CDR3 runs to 14 residues. Germline CDR1 and CDR2: SGHTA and FQGTGA. The ends lost 6 bases at V and 2 bases at J; junction bases unmatched: 3. Here the CDR3 reads CASSLDRGPYEQYF. CDR3 sequence (DNA): TGTGCCAGCAGTCTGGACAGGGGGCCCTACGAGCAGTACTTC.

The chain carries TRBV15 and TRBJ2-7, with 9 bases fitting TRBD2. Germline CDR1 LNHNV, CDR2 YYDKDF (reference sequence). CDR3 size: 15 residues. The trim removed 0 bases at V and 2 bases at J, leaving 2 bases unmatched. In nucleotides, the CDR3 is TGTGCCACCAGCAGAGATAGCGGGGGACCCTACGAGCAGTACGTC. Protein sequence: CATSRDSGGPYEQYV.

The chain is built from TRBV7-2 and TRBJ2-7; D not certain. This CDR3 is built from 11 residues. Trimming took 4 bases from V and 3 from J, leaving 4 bases between them. Germline CDR1 and CDR2: SGHTA and FQGNSA. CDR3 sequence reads: CASSSRYEQYF. The CDR3 nucleotides read TGTGCCAGCAGCTCCCGCTACGAGCAGTACTTC.